These T cell receptor beta chains were read from a single sample in a study of T cells in Graves' hyperthyroidism and ophthalmopathy. TCRdb processed the multiplex PCR reads anew with MiXCR; each CDR3 protein has one entry. The sample shows around 360,000 distinct CDR3 sequences, 15% of them seen only once. Sequenced sample: blood. The source of these receptors is a woman aged 60-70 years with Graves' ophthalmopathy. Both conserved end residues are part of each CDR3. The order of the fields is clone size, V gene, J gene, D gene, CDR3 protein, CDR3 DNA. The D gene is left open where the match is weak. Size is stated for part of the rows, as once, few or many counts, or as a class when the clone is expanded.

abundance: few; v_gene: TRBV6-1; j_gene: TRBJ1-5; d_gene: TRBD1; CDR3aa: CASSEVRGQAIYQPQHF; CDR3nt: TGTGCCAGCAGTGAAGTGAGGGGACAGGCGATTTATCAGCCCCAGCATTTT
abundance: NA; v_gene: TRBV24-1; j_gene: TRBJ2-2; d_gene: NA; CDR3aa: CATSDRGQTGELFF; CDR3nt: TGTGCCACCAGTGACCGCGGACAGACCGGGGAGCTGTTTTTT
abundance: few; v_gene: TRBV24-1; j_gene: TRBJ2-4; d_gene: NA; CDR3aa: CATSDGKAKNIQYF; CDR3nt: TGTGCCACCAGCGACGGGAAAGCCAAAAACATTCAGTACTTC
abundance: few; v_gene: TRBV6-5; j_gene: TRBJ2-1; d_gene: NA; CDR3aa: CASSYSRGLSYNEQFF; CDR3nt: TGTGCCAGCAGTTACTCCCGGGGGCTGTCCTACAATGAGCAGTTCTTC
abundance: NA; v_gene: TRBV24-1; j_gene: TRBJ2-1; d_gene: TRBD2; CDR3aa: CATSDGAGGWQFF; CDR3nt: TGTGCCACCAGTGATGGGGCGGGAGGATGGCAGTTCTTC
abundance: many; v_gene: TRBV7-3; j_gene: TRBJ2-5; d_gene: NA; CDR3aa: CASSLSPSAGTQYF; CDR3nt: TGTGCCAGCAGCTTAAGCCCCTCGGCTGGGACCCAGTACTTC
abundance: NA; v_gene: TRBV15; j_gene: TRBJ2-1; d_gene: NA; CDR3aa: CATSSLYNEQFF; CDR3nt: TGTGCCACCAGCAGTCTGTACAATGAGCAGTTCTTC
abundance: many; v_gene: TRBV5-1; j_gene: TRBJ2-1; d_gene: TRBD2; CDR3aa: CASSLVVAGVGNEQFF; CDR3nt: TGCGCCAGCAGCTTGGTGGTAGCGGGAGTGGGTAATGAGCAGTTCTTC
abundance: many; v_gene: TRBV2; j_gene: TRBJ2-2; d_gene: TRBD2; CDR3aa: CASRLILSGSGGGELFF; CDR3nt: TGTGCCAGCAGGCTCATCCTTAGCGGGAGCGGGGGCGGGGAGCTGTTTTTT
abundance: many; v_gene: TRBV6-1; j_gene: TRBJ2-7; d_gene: TRBD2; CDR3aa: CASRKLAGGSYEQYF; CDR3nt: TGTGCCAGCAGGAAACTAGCGGGAGGGAGCTACGAGCAGTACTTC
abundance: NA; v_gene: TRBV20-1; j_gene: TRBJ2-1; d_gene: NA; CDR3aa: CSTDSAGDSSSYNEQFF; CDR3nt: TGCAGTACCGATTCTGCAGGGGATTCCAGCTCCTACAATGAGCAGTTCTTC
abundance: many; v_gene: TRBV2; j_gene: TRBJ1-1; d_gene: NA; CDR3aa: CAWTGPRNTEAFF; CDR3nt: TGTGCCTGGACGGGACCCAGGAACACTGAAGCTTTCTTT
abundance: once; v_gene: TRBV20-1; j_gene: TRBJ2-1; d_gene: TRBD2; CDR3aa: CSTRDLAGVAYNEQFF; CDR3nt: TGCAGTACAAGGGACTTAGCGGGAGTTGCCTACAATGAGCAGTTCTTC
abundance: NA; v_gene: TRBV10-3; j_gene: TRBJ2-5; d_gene: NA; CDR3aa: CAISESTEETQYF; CDR3nt: TGTGCCATCAGTGAGTCTACCGAAGAGACCCAGTACTTC
abundance: many; v_gene: TRBV14; j_gene: TRBJ2-7; d_gene: NA; CDR3aa: CASSQDWGYNEQYF; CDR3nt: TGTGCCAGCAGCCAAGACTGGGGATATAACGAGCAGTACTTC
abundance: few; v_gene: TRBV5-1; j_gene: TRBJ1-2; d_gene: NA; CDR3aa: CASSSTGSNYGYTF; CDR3nt: TGCGCCAGCAGCTCCACAGGGTCTAACTATGGCTACACCTTC
abundance: many; v_gene: TRBV5-1; j_gene: TRBJ2-2; d_gene: TRBD1; CDR3aa: CASSRTGGTGELFF; CDR3nt: TGCGCCAGCAGCAGGACAGGGGGCACCGGGGAGCTGTTTTTT
abundance: many; v_gene: TRBV12-3/TRBV12-4; j_gene: TRBJ1-1; d_gene: NA; CDR3aa: CASSHRGTKAFF; CDR3nt: TGTGCCAGCAGTCATCGGGGCACTAAAGCTTTCTTT
abundance: many; v_gene: TRBV2; j_gene: TRBJ2-5; d_gene: NA; CDR3aa: CASSVRPQETQYF; CDR3nt: TGTGCCAGCAGTGTACGGCCCCAAGAGACCCAGTACTTC
abundance: few; v_gene: TRBV19; j_gene: TRBJ1-1; d_gene: NA; CDR3aa: CASMARDKGNTEAFF; CDR3nt: TGTGCCAGTATGGCCAGGGATAAGGGGAACACTGAAGCTTTCTTT
abundance: few; v_gene: TRBV30; j_gene: TRBJ2-1; d_gene: NA; CDR3aa: CAWTRGVRNEQFF; CDR3nt: TGTGCCTGGACTCGTGGGGTCAGAAATGAGCAGTTCTTC
abundance: many; v_gene: TRBV6-1; j_gene: TRBJ2-7; d_gene: NA; CDR3aa: CASSSAADSYEQYF; CDR3nt: TGTGCCAGCAGTTCGGCCGCTGACTCCTACGAGCAGTACTTC
abundance: NA; v_gene: TRBV30; j_gene: TRBJ2-2; d_gene: TRBD1; CDR3aa: CAWRKPGQGAIGELFF; CDR3nt: TGTGCCTGGAGGAAACCGGGACAGGGGGCGATCGGGGAGCTGTTTTTT
abundance: many; v_gene: TRBV11-2; j_gene: TRBJ2-5; d_gene: NA; CDR3aa: CASSKGGETQYF; CDR3nt: TGTGCCAGCAGCAAGGGTGGTGAGACCCAGTACTTC
abundance: few; v_gene: TRBV3-1; j_gene: TRBJ2-7; d_gene: NA; CDR3aa: CASSQDETTDRSEQYF; CDR3nt: TGTGCCAGCAGCCAAGATGAGACGACGGATAGGAGCGAGCAGTACTTC
abundance: NA; v_gene: TRBV3-1; j_gene: TRBJ2-7; d_gene: TRBD2; CDR3aa: CASSQDRLAEYEQYF; CDR3nt: TGTGCCAGCAGCCAGGACCGACTAGCGGAGTACGAGCAGTACTTC
abundance: many; v_gene: TRBV11-2; j_gene: TRBJ1-2; d_gene: TRBD1; CDR3aa: CASSSYKRDRGQNYGYTF; CDR3nt: TGTGCCAGCAGCTCATACAAAAGGGACAGGGGTCAAAACTATGGCTACACCTTC
abundance: NA; v_gene: TRBV6-5; j_gene: TRBJ2-1; d_gene: TRBD2; CDR3aa: CASSYSRTSDVNEQFF; CDR3nt: TGTGCCAGCAGTTACTCTAGGACTAGCGATGTGAATGAGCAGTTCTTC
abundance: many; v_gene: TRBV6-1; j_gene: TRBJ1-1; d_gene: TRBD1; CDR3aa: CASSDGTGRWTEAFF; CDR3nt: TGTGCCAGCAGTGACGGGACAGGGCGATGGACTGAAGCTTTCTTT
abundance: NA; v_gene: TRBV6-2/TRBV6-3; j_gene: TRBJ2-3; d_gene: NA; CDR3aa: CASRERGGGADTQYF; CDR3nt: TGTGCCAGCAGAGAAAGGGGAGGAGGGGCCGATACGCAGTATTTT
abundance: many; v_gene: TRBV5-1; j_gene: TRBJ2-3; d_gene: TRBD2; CDR3aa: CASSLGTSEDTQYF; CDR3nt: TGCGCCAGCAGCTTGGGGACTAGCGAGGATACGCAGTATTTT
abundance: many; v_gene: TRBV7-2; j_gene: TRBJ2-1; d_gene: TRBD2; CDR3aa: CASSLAGALSEQFF; CDR3nt: TGTGCCAGCAGCCTAGCGGGAGCATTGAGTGAGCAGTTCTTC
abundance: NA; v_gene: TRBV5-1; j_gene: TRBJ1-1; d_gene: NA; CDR3aa: CASSLASVGVNTEAFF; CDR3nt: TGCGCCAGCAGCTTGGCCTCGGTAGGAGTGAACACTGAAGCTTTCTTT
abundance: many; v_gene: TRBV6-2/TRBV6-3; j_gene: TRBJ2-5; d_gene: TRBD1; CDR3aa: CASSYRPGGEETQYF; CDR3nt: TGTGCCAGCAGTTACCGGCCAGGGGGTGAGGAGACCCAGTACTTC
abundance: many; v_gene: TRBV7-9; j_gene: TRBJ1-6; d_gene: TRBD1; CDR3aa: CASSLEGQPNSPLHF; CDR3nt: TGTGCCAGCAGCTTAGAGGGACAGCCAAATTCACCCCTCCACTTT
abundance: NA; v_gene: TRBV5-1; j_gene: TRBJ2-7; d_gene: NA; CDR3aa: CASSFGQHYEQYF; CDR3nt: TGCGCCAGCAGCTTTGGACAGCATTACGAGCAGTACTTC
abundance: NA; v_gene: TRBV3-1; j_gene: TRBJ1-6; d_gene: NA; CDR3aa: CASSQENGYNSPLHF; CDR3nt: TGTGCCAGCAGCCAAGAGAACGGGTATAATTCACCCCTCCACTTT
abundance: many; v_gene: TRBV11-1; j_gene: TRBJ2-1; d_gene: NA; CDR3aa: CASSSRTGFYNEQFF; CDR3nt: TGTGCCAGCAGCTCCCGGACCGGGTTTTACAATGAGCAGTTCTTC
abundance: NA; v_gene: TRBV19; j_gene: TRBJ2-2; d_gene: TRBD2; CDR3aa: CASTLSSTSGGGATGELFF; CDR3nt: TGTGCCAGTACCCTTTCTTCGACTAGCGGGGGGGGGGCCACCGGGGAGCTGTTTTTT
abundance: many; v_gene: TRBV7-9; j_gene: TRBJ2-5; d_gene: NA; CDR3aa: CASSSNGAGETQYF; CDR3nt: TGTGCCAGCAGCTCTAACGGGGCGGGGGAGACCCAGTACTTC
abundance: many; v_gene: TRBV7-2; j_gene: TRBJ2-5; d_gene: NA; CDR3aa: CASSSVFGIQETQYF; CDR3nt: TGTGCCAGCAGCTCAGTGTTTGGGATACAAGAGACCCAGTACTTC
abundance: once; v_gene: TRBV28; j_gene: TRBJ2-5; d_gene: NA; CDR3aa: CASNSQVIGSQYF; CDR3nt: TGTGCCAGCAACAGTCAGGTGATAGGATCCCAGTACTTC